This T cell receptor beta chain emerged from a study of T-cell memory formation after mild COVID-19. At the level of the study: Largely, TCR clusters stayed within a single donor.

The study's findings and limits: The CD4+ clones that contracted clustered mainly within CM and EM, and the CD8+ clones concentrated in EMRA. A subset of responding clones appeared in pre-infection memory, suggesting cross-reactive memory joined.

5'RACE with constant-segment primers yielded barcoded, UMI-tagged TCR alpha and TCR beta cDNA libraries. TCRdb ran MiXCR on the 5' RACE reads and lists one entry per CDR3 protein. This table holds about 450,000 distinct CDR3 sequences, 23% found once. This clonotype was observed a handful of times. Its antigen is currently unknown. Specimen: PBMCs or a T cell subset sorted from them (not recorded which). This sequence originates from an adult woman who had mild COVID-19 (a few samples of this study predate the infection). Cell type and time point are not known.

The CDR3 DNA reads TGTGCCAGCAGTTCCACTTTGACAGGGGGATCACCCCTCCACTTT. This codes for CASSSTLTGGSPLHF. V and J are TRBV28 and TRBJ1-6, with 9 bases fitting TRBD1. The length of the CDR3 is 15 residues. Germline CDR1 is MDHEN and CDR2 is SYDVKM. Unmatched junction bases numbered 8, after V lost 4 bases and J lost 10 bases.